Listed below are T cell receptor beta chains from one sample, sequenced in a study of radiotherapy plus CTLA-4 blockade in lung cancer. Clones were sequenced by immunoSEQ multiplex PCR, and TCRdb holds only the in-frame ones, with some missing. This sample has about 49,000 clones, with 70% to 90% found just once. The sample consisted of peripheral blood, taken from a patient treated with radiotherapy plus ipilimumab. The receptors here all came from a human donor with non-small cell lung cancer whose response to radiotherapy plus ipilimumab could not be evaluated. Each CDR3 is given with its conserved first and last residue. The order of the fields is V gene, J gene, D gene, clone size, CDR3 DNA, CDR3 protein. A D gene is named only where the DNA matches it firmly. Size is stated for part of the rows, as once, few or many counts, or as a class when the clone is expanded.

TRBV7-9,TRBJ2-7,NA,NA,TGTGCCAGCAGTTCAGGGGACTACGAGCAGTACTTC,CASSSGDYEQYF
TRBV11-2,TRBJ2-7,TRBD2,NA,TGTGCCAGCAGCTTAGGCGGGACTAGCGGGAGTGAGATTTACTACGAGCAGTACTTC,CASSLGGTSGSEIYYEQYF
TRBV6-6,TRBJ1-3,NA,NA,TGTGCCAGCAGTCCAATCGGGGGGTCTGGAAACACCATATATTTT,CASSPIGGSGNTIYF
TRBV4-2,TRBJ2-7,NA,NA,TGTGCCAGCAGCCAAGATATTCCCGGACTATCTTCCTACGAGCAGTACTTC,CASSQDIPGLSSYEQYF
TRBV28,TRBJ2-7,NA,once,TGTGCCAGCAGTTTAATACTCTACGAGCAGTACTTC,CASSLILYEQYF
TRBV28,TRBJ2-1,TRBD2,NA,TGTGCCAGCAGCCTTGCCAGCCTAGCGGTCTCCTACAATGAGCAGTTCTTC,CASSLASLAVSYNEQFF
TRBV5-6,TRBJ2-6,TRBD1,NA,TGTGCCAGCAGATCACAACAGGGGGGAAAATCCTCTGGGGCCAACGTCCTGACTTTC,CASRSQQGGKSSGANVLTF
TRBV11-2,TRBJ1-2,NA,NA,TGTGCCAGTGCTGGCGGGACCGCGCCTTATAACTATGGCTACACCTTC,CASAGGTAPYNYGYTF
TRBV4-1,TRBJ2-7,TRBD1,NA,TGCGCCAGCAGCCAAGGGACAGGTCCCTACGAGCAGTACTTC,CASSQGTGPYEQYF
TRBV4-1,TRBJ2-1,NA,NA,TGCGCCAGCAGCCCCTGGGGTAGCGGCCTTGACAATGAGCAGTTCTTC,CASSPWGSGLDNEQFF
TRBV5-1,TRBJ2-5,NA,NA,TGCGCCAGCAGCTTTAACCAAGAGACCCAGTACTTC,CASSFNQETQYF
TRBV13,TRBJ2-7,TRBD2,NA,TGTGCCAGCAGCTTAGGCCTTGCGGCTAGCGGGAGCGACGAGCAGTACTTC,CASSLGLAASGSDEQYF
TRBV4-2,TRBJ2-2,NA,NA,TGTGCCAGCAGCCCTCAGGGCCCGGGCGGAGCCTCTTCGGAGCTGTTTTTT,CASSPQGPGGASSELFF
TRBV28,TRBJ2-7,NA,NA,TGTGCCAGCAGGATGGACTCCCCTTCCTACGAGCAGTACTTC,CASRMDSPSYEQYF
TRBV5-1,TRBJ1-3,NA,few,TGCGCCAGCAGCTTTTCTCCCGGGGTCTCTGGAAACACCATATATTTT,CASSFSPGVSGNTIYF
TRBV28,TRBJ2-7,TRBD1,NA,TGTGCCAGCAGTTTAACCCAGGGGGACTCCTACGAGCAGTACTTC,CASSLTQGDSYEQYF
TRBV28,TRBJ1-4,NA,once,TGTGCCATCAATTCGGCAACTAATGAAAAACTGTTTTTT,CAINSATNEKLFF
TRBV7-2,TRBJ2-4,TRBD2,once,TGTGCCAGCAGCCTCACTAGCGGGGGAGCCAAAAACATTCAGTACTTC,CASSLTSGGAKNIQYF
TRBV29-1,TRBJ1-2,TRBD1,NA,TGCAGCGTTGCTCAATGGGACAGCTTTAACTATGGCTACACCTTC,CSVAQWDSFNYGYTF
TRBV4-2,TRBJ1-2,NA,NA,TGTGCCAGCAGCCAAGAAGTTTCAGGTCGGTCAGCTAACTATGGCTACACCTTC,CASSQEVSGRSANYGYTF